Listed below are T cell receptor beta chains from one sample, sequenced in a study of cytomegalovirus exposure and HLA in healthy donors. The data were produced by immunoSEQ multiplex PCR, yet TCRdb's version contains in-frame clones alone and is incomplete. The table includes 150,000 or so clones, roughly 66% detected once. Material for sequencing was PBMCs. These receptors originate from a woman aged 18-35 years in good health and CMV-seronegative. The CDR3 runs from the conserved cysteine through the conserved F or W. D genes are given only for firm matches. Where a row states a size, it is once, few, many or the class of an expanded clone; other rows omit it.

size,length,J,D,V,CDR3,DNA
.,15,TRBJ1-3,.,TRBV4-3,CASSPNRNSGNTIYF,TGCGCCAGCAGCCCAAACAGAAACTCTGGAAACACCATATATTTT
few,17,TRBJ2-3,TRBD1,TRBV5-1,CASSLLVTGVSTDTQYF,TGCGCCAGCAGTCTGCTCGTGACAGGGGTCAGCACAGATACGCAGTATTTT
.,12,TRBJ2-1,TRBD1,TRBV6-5,CASRDSYNEQFF,TGTGCCAGCCGGGACAGTTACAATGAGCAGTTCTTC
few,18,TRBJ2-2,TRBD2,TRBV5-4,CASNRYGGGRRNTGELFF,TGTGCCAGCAACCGGTATGGGGGAGGGCGAAGGAACACCGGGGAGCTGTTTTTT
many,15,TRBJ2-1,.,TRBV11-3,CASSISGTLVHEQFF,TGTGCCAGCAGCATCTCCGGGACACTAGTCCATGAGCAGTTCTTC
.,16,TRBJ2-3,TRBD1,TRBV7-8,CASSPWDRGYTDTQYF,TGTGCCAGCAGCCCCTGGGACAGGGGCTACACAGATACGCAGTATTTT
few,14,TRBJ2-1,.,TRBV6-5,CASSLSGSYNEQFF,TGTGCCAGCAGCTTATCGGGATCCTACAATGAGCAGTTCTTC
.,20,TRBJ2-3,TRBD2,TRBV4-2,CASSSSPGTSGGAWADTQYF,TGTGCCAGCAGCTCCTCCCCGGGCACTAGCGGGGGGGCGTGGGCAGATACGCAGTATTTT
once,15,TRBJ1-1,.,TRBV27,CASKTSRSVNTEAFF,TGTGCCAGCAAGACTTCACGGTCGGTGAACACTGAAGCTTTCTTT
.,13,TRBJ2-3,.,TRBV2,CASRGQTSDTQYF,TGTGCCAGCAGGGGCCAGACTAGTGATACGCAGTATTTT
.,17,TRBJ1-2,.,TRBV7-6,CASSFHASGHQNYGYTF,TGTGCCAGCAGCTTTCATGCCTCTGGACATCAAAACTATGGCTACACCTTC
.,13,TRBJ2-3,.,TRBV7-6,CASSPGLTDTQYF,TGTGCCAGCAGCCCGGGACTCACAGATACGCAGTATTTT
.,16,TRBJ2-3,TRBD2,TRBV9,CASSLEGLAGRDTQYF,TGTGCCAGCAGCTTAGAGGGACTAGCGGGCCGAGATACGCAGTATTTT
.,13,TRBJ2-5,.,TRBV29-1,CSVSGLWKETQYF,TGCAGCGTATCAGGGCTGTGGAAAGAGACCCAGTACTTC
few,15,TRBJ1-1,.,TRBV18,CASSPPGSGGGEAFF,TGTGCCAGCTCACCACCTGGATCGGGAGGGGGTGAAGCTTTCTTT
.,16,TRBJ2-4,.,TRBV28,CASSFGGGVVKNIQYF,TGTGCCAGCAGTTTTGGAGGGGGGGTTGTCAAAAACATTCAGTACTTC
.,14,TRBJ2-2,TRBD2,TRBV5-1,CASSPSGSTGELFF,TGCGCCAGCAGCCCTAGCGGGAGCACCGGGGAGCTGTTTTTT
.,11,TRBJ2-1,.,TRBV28,CASSFGGEQFF,TGTGCCAGCAGTTTCGGAGGTGAGCAGTTCTTC
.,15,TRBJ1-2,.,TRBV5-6,CASSLLGWRNYGYTF,TGTGCCAGCAGTCTCCTCGGGTGGCGTAACTATGGCTACACCTTC
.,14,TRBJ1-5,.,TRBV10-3,CAIGGGQGSQPQHF,TGTGCCATCGGGGGTGGGCAGGGGAGCCAGCCCCAGCATTTT
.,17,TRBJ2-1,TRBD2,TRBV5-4,CASSFNLLGLAGNEQFF,TGTGCCAGCAGCTTCAATTTGTTAGGACTAGCGGGTAATGAGCAGTTCTTC
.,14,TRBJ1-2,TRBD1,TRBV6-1,CASSDLGGQGGYTF,TGTGCCAGCAGTGACTTGGGGGGACAGGGTGGCTACACCTTC
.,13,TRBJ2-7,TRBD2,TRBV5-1,CASSWLAGDEQYF,TGCGCCAGCAGTTGGTTAGCGGGGGACGAGCAGTACTTC
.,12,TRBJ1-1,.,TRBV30,CAGGRPNTEAFF,TGTGCGGGGGGACGGCCGAACACTGAAGCTTTCTTT
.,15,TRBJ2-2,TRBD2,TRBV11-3,CASSFGLAGFGELFF,TGTGCCAGCAGCTTCGGACTAGCGGGTTTCGGGGAGCTGTTTTTT
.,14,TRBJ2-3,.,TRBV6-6,CASRPLSGTDTQYF,TGTGCCAGCAGGCCGCTATCGGGGACAGATACGCAGTATTTT
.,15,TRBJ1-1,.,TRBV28,CASSPPRTTGTEAFF,TGTGCCAGCAGTCCACCCAGGACAACCGGCACTGAAGCTTTCTTT
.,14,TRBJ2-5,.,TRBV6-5,CASSPSGFQETQYF,TGTGCCAGCAGTCCCTCGGGGTTCCAAGAGACCCAGTACTTC
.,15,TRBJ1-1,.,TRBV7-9,CASSFTGTLNTEAFF,TGTGCCAGCAGCTTTACCGGGACACTTAACACTGAAGCTTTCTTT
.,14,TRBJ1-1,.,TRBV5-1,CATKNTREGTEAFF,TGCGCCACCAAGAACACCAGGGAGGGGACTGAAGCTTTCTTT
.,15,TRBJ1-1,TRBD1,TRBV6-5,CASSLTGVRDTEAFF,TGTGCCAGCAGTTTGACAGGGGTACGCGACACTGAAGCTTTCTTT
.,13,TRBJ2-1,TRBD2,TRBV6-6,CASSYSGGTSNFF,TGTGCCAGCAGTTACTCGGGCGGGACTAGTAACTTCTTC
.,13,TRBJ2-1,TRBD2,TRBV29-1,CSVGGRAYNEQFF,TGCAGCGTTGGCGGGAGGGCCTACAATGAGCAGTTCTTC
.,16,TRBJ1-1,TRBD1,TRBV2,CASSAQILGTGTEAFF,TGTGCCAGCAGTGCGCAAATCCTCGGGACAGGGACTGAAGCTTTCTTT
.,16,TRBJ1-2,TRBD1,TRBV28,CASSRHLDRGRGGYTF,TGTGCCAGCAGTCGACATTTGGACAGGGGGCGTGGGGGCTACACCTTC
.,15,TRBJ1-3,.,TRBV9,CASSVDVTSGNTIYF,TGTGCCAGCAGCGTAGATGTGACATCCGGAAACACCATATATTTT
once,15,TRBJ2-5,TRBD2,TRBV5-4,CASSPLAGPGETQYF,TGTGCCAGCAGCCCCTTAGCGGGACCCGGGGAGACCCAGTACTTC
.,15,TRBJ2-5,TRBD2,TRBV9,CASSIRLAGEETQYF,TGTGCCAGCAGCATCCGACTAGCGGGGGAAGAGACCCAGTACTTC
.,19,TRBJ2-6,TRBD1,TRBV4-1,CASSQPRQGPSSGANGLTF,TGCGCCAGCAGCCAGCCTCGACAGGGCCCTAGCTCTGGGGCCAACGGCCTGACTTTC
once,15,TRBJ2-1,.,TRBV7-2,CASSFYTTGYNEQFF,TGTGCCAGCAGCTTCTACACAACAGGCTACAATGAGCAGTTCTTC
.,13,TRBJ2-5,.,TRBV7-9,CASSFVYQETQYF,TGTGCCAGCAGCTTCGTATACCAAGAGACCCAGTACTTC
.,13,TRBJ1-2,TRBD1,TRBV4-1,CASSRSGTDGYTF,TGCGCCAGCAGCCGGTCCGGGACAGATGGCTACACCTTC
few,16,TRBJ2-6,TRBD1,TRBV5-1,CASSYDRGPGANVLTF,TGCGCCAGCAGCTACGACAGGGGGCCTGGGGCCAACGTCCTGACTTTC
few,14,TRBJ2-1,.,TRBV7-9,CASSTRGGGNEQFF,TGTGCCAGCAGTACACGAGGGGGGGGTAATGAGCAGTTCTTC
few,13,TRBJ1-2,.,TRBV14,CASSRDTYYGYTF,TGTGCCAGCAGCCGGGACACATACTATGGCTACACCTTC
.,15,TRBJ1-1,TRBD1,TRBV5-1,CASRTGTGEGTEAFF,TGCGCCAGCAGGACCGGGACAGGGGAAGGCACTGAAGCTTTCTTT
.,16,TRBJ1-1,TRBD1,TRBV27,CASSWKTGSDDTEAFF,TGTGCCAGCAGTTGGAAGACAGGGAGTGACGACACTGAAGCTTTCTTT
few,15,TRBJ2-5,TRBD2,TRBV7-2,CASSFWGGYQETQYF,TGTGCCAGCAGCTTTTGGGGGGGGTACCAAGAGACCCAGTACTTC
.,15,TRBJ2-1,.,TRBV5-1,CASSLRGNEVRGQFF,TGCGCCAGCAGCTTGAGGGGGAATGAGGTACGGGGGCAGTTCTTC
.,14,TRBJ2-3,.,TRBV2,CANRRGGLPNTQYF,TGTGCCAACCGCCGCGGGGGCCTTCCAAATACGCAGTATTTT